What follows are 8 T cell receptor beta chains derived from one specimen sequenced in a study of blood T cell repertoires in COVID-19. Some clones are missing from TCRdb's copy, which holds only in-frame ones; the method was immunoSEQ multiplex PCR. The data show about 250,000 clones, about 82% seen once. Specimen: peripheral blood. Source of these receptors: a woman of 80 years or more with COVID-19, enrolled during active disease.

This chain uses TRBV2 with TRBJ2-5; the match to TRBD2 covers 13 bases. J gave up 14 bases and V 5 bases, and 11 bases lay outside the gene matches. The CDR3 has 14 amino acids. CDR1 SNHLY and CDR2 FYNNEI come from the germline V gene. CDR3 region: CASSSGLAGATNYF. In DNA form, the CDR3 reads TGTGCCAGCAGTTCCGGACTAGCGGGGGCGACTAATTACTTC.

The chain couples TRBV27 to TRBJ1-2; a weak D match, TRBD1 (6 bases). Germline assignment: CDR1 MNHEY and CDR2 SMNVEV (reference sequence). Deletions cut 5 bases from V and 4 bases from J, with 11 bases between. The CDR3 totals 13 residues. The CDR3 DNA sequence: TGTGCCAGCAGTCGCCCGGACAGCTATGGCTACACCTTC. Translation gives CASSRPDSYGYTF.

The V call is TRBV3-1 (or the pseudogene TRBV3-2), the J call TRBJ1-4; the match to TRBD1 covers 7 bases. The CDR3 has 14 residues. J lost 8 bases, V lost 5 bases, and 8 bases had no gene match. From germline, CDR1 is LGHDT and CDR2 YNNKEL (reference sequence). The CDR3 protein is CASSLTGRAEKLFF. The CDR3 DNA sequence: TGTGCCAGCAGCTTGACAGGGCGAGCCGAAAAACTGTTTTTT.

Here the CDR3 reads CASSLAAGGGGYTF. CDR3 DNA sequence: TGTGCCAGCAGCTTGGCCGCAGGGGGCGGTGGCTACACCTTC. The gene calls are TRBV5-4 and TRBJ1-2; 8 positions agree with TRBD1. Trimming cost V 0 bases and J 7 bases; bases outside gene matches: 5. Per germline, CDR1 SGHNT and CDR2 YYREEE (reference sequence). CDR3 length: 14 residues.

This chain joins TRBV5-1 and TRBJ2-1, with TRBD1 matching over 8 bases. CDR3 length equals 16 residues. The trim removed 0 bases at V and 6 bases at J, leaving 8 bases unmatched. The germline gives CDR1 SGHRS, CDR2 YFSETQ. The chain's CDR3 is CASSLANQGAGNEQFF. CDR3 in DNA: TGCGCCAGCAGCTTGGCCAACCAGGGGGCCGGCAATGAGCAGTTCTTC.

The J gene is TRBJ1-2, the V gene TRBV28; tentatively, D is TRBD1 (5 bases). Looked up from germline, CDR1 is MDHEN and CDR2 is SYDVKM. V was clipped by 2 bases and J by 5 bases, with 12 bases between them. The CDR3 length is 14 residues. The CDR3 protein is CASSLARPGYGYTF. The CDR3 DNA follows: TGTGCCAGCAGTTTAGCTCGGCCAGGGTATGGCTACACCTTC.

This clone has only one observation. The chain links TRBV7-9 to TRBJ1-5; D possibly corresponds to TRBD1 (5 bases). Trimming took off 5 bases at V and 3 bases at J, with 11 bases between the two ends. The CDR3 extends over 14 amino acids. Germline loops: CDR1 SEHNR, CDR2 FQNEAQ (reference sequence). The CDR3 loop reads CASSGQGDNQPQHF. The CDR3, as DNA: TGTGCCAGCAGCGGTCAGGGCGACAATCAGCCCCAGCATTTT.

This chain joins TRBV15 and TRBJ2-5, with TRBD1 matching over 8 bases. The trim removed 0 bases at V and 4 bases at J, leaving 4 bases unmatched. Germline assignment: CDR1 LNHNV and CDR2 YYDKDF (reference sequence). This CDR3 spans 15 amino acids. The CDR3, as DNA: TGTGCCACCAGCAGAGAGACAGGGGTTAGAGAGACCCAGTACTTC. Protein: CATSRETGVRETQYF.